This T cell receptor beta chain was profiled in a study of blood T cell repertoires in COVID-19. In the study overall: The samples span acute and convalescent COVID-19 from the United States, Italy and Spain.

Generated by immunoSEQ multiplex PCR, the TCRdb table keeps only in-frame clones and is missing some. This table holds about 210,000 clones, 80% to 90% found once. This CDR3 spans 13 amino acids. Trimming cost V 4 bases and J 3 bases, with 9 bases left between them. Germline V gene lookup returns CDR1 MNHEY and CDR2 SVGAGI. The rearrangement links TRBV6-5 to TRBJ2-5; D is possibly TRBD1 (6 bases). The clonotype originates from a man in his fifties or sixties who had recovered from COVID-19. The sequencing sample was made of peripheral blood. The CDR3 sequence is CASSLRTEETQYF. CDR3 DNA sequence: TGTGCCAGCAGTTTACGGACAGAAGAGACCCAGTACTTC.